This is a list of T cell receptor beta chains from one sample in a study of blood T cell repertoires in COVID-19. Libraries were prepared by immunoSEQ multiplex PCR; TCRdb keeps only in-frame clonotypes and omits some of them. The sample yields about 170,000 clones, roughly 90% seen once. The sequenced sample was peripheral blood. The receptors derive from a young man with COVID-19, enrolled during active disease. Each CDR3 is given with its conserved first and last residue. For some rows the clone size is stated as once, few or many, or as a class when expanded; others skip it.

TRBV7-8	TRBJ2-7	.	CASSLIAGARAEQYF
TRBV4-3	TRBJ1-1	.	CASSQDPGGNTEAFF
TRBV28	TRBJ2-4	once	CASSRELAGGNIQYF
TRBV11-2	TRBJ2-1	.	CASSLAPTSGRKNEQFF
TRBV7-2	TRBJ1-5	.	CASSLEAGRGQPQHF
TRBV5-1	TRBJ1-5	.	CASSLDGRGDQPQHF
TRBV3-1/TRBV3-2	TRBJ1-1	.	CASSQEDRGNTEAFF
TRBV28	TRBJ2-2	.	CASRLKPGELFF
TRBV4-1	TRBJ2-1	.	CASSQRWQQEYNEQFF
TRBV10-3	TRBJ1-5	.	CAISETYDSNQPQHF
TRBV15	TRBJ2-1	once	CATSRDMGRGNEQFF
TRBV7-9	TRBJ1-5	.	CASSPTDSNQPQHF
TRBV29-1	TRBJ1-2	.	CSVVLGGNYGYTF
TRBV2	TRBJ2-2	.	CASTRSGNTGELFF
TRBV19	TRBJ2-3	.	CASSTGTSGPTDTQYF
TRBV27	TRBJ2-2	.	CASSFDWVTGELFF
TRBV27	TRBJ2-5	.	CASSYLGQDQETQYF
TRBV19	TRBJ2-7	.	CASRTSASSYEQYF
TRBV29-1	TRBJ2-1	.	CSVALLAANEQFF
TRBV10-3	TRBJ2-7	.	CAISGGVFPSEQYF
TRBV5-4	TRBJ1-1	once	CASSWGRIRGIDTEAFF
TRBV6-5	TRBJ2-2	once	CASSFTGNWNTGELFF
TRBV6-2/TRBV6-3	TRBJ2-3	.	CASSSAGGTDTQYF
TRBV3-1/TRBV3-2	TRBJ2-7	.	CASSQVRNLGYF
TRBV15	TRBJ2-1	.	CATRGLAGVSYNEQFF
TRBV10-3	TRBJ2-3	once	CAISASSGTDTQYF
TRBV9	TRBJ2-1	.	CASSVAGGVSNEQFF
TRBV4-3	TRBJ2-1	once	CASSQKTASAEIFF
TRBV28	TRBJ2-1	.	CASSLGTSFHNEQFF
TRBV5-1	TRBJ2-2	.	CASSFFLTGELFF
TRBV11-2	TRBJ1-1	.	CASSSRQLLSTEAFF
TRBV27	TRBJ2-7	few	CASSLSVAGIYEQYF
TRBV20-1	TRBJ2-7	.	CSASNPSYEQYF
TRBV7-6	TRBJ2-7	.	CASSLGPARAEIPYEQYF
TRBV7-8	TRBJ1-2	.	CASSLAQQGGHGYTF
TRBV9	TRBJ2-1	.	CASSPQLAGYNEQFF
TRBV29-1	TRBJ1-2	.	CSARDRGLGYTF
TRBV5-6	TRBJ2-7	.	CASSLGSGYEQYF
TRBV6-5	TRBJ2-7	.	CASRGGQAYEQYF
TRBV28	TRBJ2-7	.	CASSPLRGAGRAGGKYEQYF
TRBV5-1	TRBJ1-5	.	CASSLRGAVGQPQHF
TRBV30	TRBJ1-1	.	CAWSVRGTDNTEAFF
TRBV6-5	TRBJ2-3	.	CASSYPPSGSTDTQYF
TRBV19	TRBJ2-7	.	CASSKGTSGAYEQYF
TRBV24-1	TRBJ2-1	few	CATSEGPSGISSYNEQFF
TRBV7-3	TRBJ2-4	.	CASSPGQAYDIQYF
TRBV3-1/TRBV3-2	TRBJ2-7	.	CASSLAGGSYEQYF
TRBV3-1/TRBV3-2	TRBJ1-5	.	CASSQVRGGGNQPQHF
TRBV7-8	TRBJ2-1	.	CASSLGINEQFF
TRBV18	TRBJ1-3	.	CASSPGAGGNTIYF
TRBV27	TRBJ2-1	.	CASSFSQGFYNEQFF
TRBV30	TRBJ2-7	.	CAWSVGLAGDEQYF
TRBV5-6	TRBJ1-1	.	CASSLVTGYTEAFF
TRBV27	TRBJ1-2	.	CASSQSWGHRGYTF